This entry lists 9 T cell receptor beta chains sequenced from one sample in a study of blood T cells in healthy people across ages. Sample-barcoded 5' priming and a J-beta primer mix drove a second PCR of roughly 6 to 12 cycles. TCRdb re-derived calls from the 5' RACE reads in MiXCR, one entry per CDR3 protein. Of roughly 1 million distinct CDR3 sequences in the sample, roughly 24% were seen once. These data also featured in a second study, about T cells of mothers and their children.

The sequencing sample was made of blood. The receptor source for this set is a girl aged 2-10 years in good health.

V is TRBV27 and J is TRBJ1-1, with 10 bases identical to TRBD1. With 4 bases clipped from V and 3 bases from J, the junction kept 11 bases outside the gene matches. The CDR3 has 17 residues. Per the germline V gene, CDR1 is MNHEY and CDR2 is SMNVEV (reference sequence). The CDR3 loop reads CASSSKGQGKRDTEAFF. The CDR3 nucleotides are TGTGCCAGCAGTTCGAAGGGACAGGGGAAACGGGACACTGAAGCTTTCTTT.

The chain employs TRBV12-3 or TRBV12-4 and TRBJ2-2, with D hard to call. CDR3 length: 15 amino acids. Trimming cost V 5 bases and J 4 bases, with 14 bases left between them. CDR3 in DNA: TGTGCCAGCAGTCCTCAATCGACGGTCACCGGGGAGCTGTTTTTT. Protein: CASSPQSTVTGELFF.

This clonotype was recorded a few times. The chain couples TRBV3-1 to TRBJ1-3, with D hard to call. Germline V lookup: CDR1 LGHDT, CDR2 YNNKEL (reference sequence). V lost 3 bases, J lost 4 bases, and 10 bases lay in between. The CDR3 length is 14 residues. The CDR3 spells CASSQGAAGNTIYF. The CDR3 region has the DNA TGTGCCAGCAGCCAGGGAGCAGCCGGAAACACCATATATTTT.

This clonotype was picked up a small number of times. The chain couples TRBV29-1 to TRBJ2-5; possibly TRBD2 for D (6 bases). The J call may be wrong; the DNA end is better matched by TRBJ2-7. Looked up from germline, CDR1 is SQVTM and CDR2 is ANQGSEA. The CDR3 length is 14 residues. The chain's CDR3 is CSGGVSEDGYEQYF. The CDR3 DNA is TGCAGCGGGGGGGTATCGGAGGATGGGTACGAGCAGTACTTC.

The chain employs TRBV10-3 and TRBJ2-5; a weak D match, TRBD1 (6 bases). The J call is doubtful: the DNA matches TRBJ2-7 better. The CDR3 has 17 amino acids. CDR1 ENHRY and CDR2 SYGVKD come from the germline V gene. The CDR3 region is CAIRRAVQGAAIYEQYF. The CDR3 coding sequence is TGTGCCATCAGGCGGGCGGTACAGGGTGCGGCCATATACGAGCAGTACTTC.

This sequence joins TRBV27 and TRBJ1-2; TRBD1 aligns across 10 bases. The CDR3 extends over 14 amino acids. CDR1 is MNHEY and CDR2 is SMNVEV in the germline V gene (reference sequence). V dropped 6 bases and J dropped 8; count of bases not matched to a gene: 9. As DNA, the CDR3 is TGTGCCAGCAGAAGGGACAGGGGTTTTAGAGGCTACACCTTC. It encodes CASRRDRGFRGYTF.

This chain uses TRBV6-5 with TRBJ1-2; D call uncertain. Per the germline V gene, CDR1 is MNHEY and CDR2 is SVGAGI. This CDR3 contains 13 residues. Trimming stripped 1 base from V and 8 bases from J, with 11 bases between. In DNA form, the CDR3 reads TGTGCCAGCAGTTACTTGGAAAATGGGGGCTACACCTTC. Its translation: CASSYLENGGYTF.

This clonotype has just a few counts. The chain carries TRBV2 and TRBJ2-5; D tentatively reads TRBD1 or TRBD2 (5 bases each). Between the trimmed V and J ends, which lost 4 bases and 0 bases, there was a span of 12 bases. The CDR3 spans 15 residues. Germline V gene data show CDR1 as SNHLY and CDR2 as FYNNEI. CDR3 in DNA: TGTGCCAGCAGTGCTAGGGACGGCTACCAAGAGACCCAGTACTTC. This codes for CASSARDGYQETQYF.

The sample holds a few counts of this clonotype. V is TRBV4-2 and J is TRBJ1-2; maybe TRBD1 (5 bases). Trimming left V 1 base short and J 5 bases short, with 20 bases between. The length of the CDR3 is 17 residues. Looked up from germline, CDR1 is LGHNA and CDR2 is YNFKEQ. CDR3 residues: CASSQGGSGTVEYGYTF. The DNA for the CDR3 is TGTGCCAGCAGCCAAGGAGGTTCAGGGACGGTGGAATATGGCTACACCTTC.